These T cell receptor beta chains were read from a single sample in a study of cytomegalovirus exposure and HLA in healthy donors. Sequenced by immunoSEQ multiplex PCR; TCRdb stores in-frame clones only, minus some. Among roughly 120,000 clones, around 80% were seen once, and the ten largest hold just under 3%. The sequencing sample was made of PBMCs. Every receptor here comes from a woman aged 18-29 years in good health and CMV-seropositive. Each CDR3 is given with its conserved first and last residue.

v_call cdr3_aa
TRBV6-5 CASRPTGHSNQPQHF
TRBV5-1 CASSLRWREGPNEQFF
TRBV7-3 CASSLGPIASGNTIYF
TRBV4-1 CASSPGLAVLDTQYF
TRBV6-6 CASSYDSSFYNEQFF
TRBV18 CASSPLRNTEAFF
TRBV7-8 CASSLGLDDEQFF
TRBV10-3 CAISPLASIIYEQYF
TRBV7-4 CASSLEGLGLAGGPGAYNEQFF
TRBV6-5 CASSYETVQSPQYF
TRBV18 CASSPPFSGSSYEQYF
TRBV7-2 CASSSRQTSYEQYF
TRBV2 CASSDPAYEQYF
TRBV19 CASSPAGDSYEQYF
TRBV19 CASSIAGEDTQYF
TRBV5-1 CASTLGQGSSPLHF
TRBV2 CASSVTSGSISPYEQYF
TRBV10-2 CASSESRRITQQFF
TRBV27 CASSHRAGDSYNEQFF
TRBV2 CASSIQGSNEKLFF
TRBV19 CASSEGADEAFF
TRBV9 CASSPQWGDYGYTF
TRBV28 CASRMYRLNTEAFF
TRBV6-5 CASSVDRAFTDTQYF
TRBV19 CASSIEPGGYHEQFF
TRBV7-3 CASSFGQGGTEAFF
TRBV19 CASSTDQGFNQPQHF
TRBV4-1 CASSPVRTGNTEAFF
TRBV7-9 CSSSLSGYEQYF
TRBV27 CASSLYAASGGNEQFF
TRBV28 CASRPGEAGNTIYF
TRBV30 CAWNVRGNQPQHF
TRBV7-9 CASSSLAGGPVGEQFF
TRBV7-8 CASKLRDRGINEQFF